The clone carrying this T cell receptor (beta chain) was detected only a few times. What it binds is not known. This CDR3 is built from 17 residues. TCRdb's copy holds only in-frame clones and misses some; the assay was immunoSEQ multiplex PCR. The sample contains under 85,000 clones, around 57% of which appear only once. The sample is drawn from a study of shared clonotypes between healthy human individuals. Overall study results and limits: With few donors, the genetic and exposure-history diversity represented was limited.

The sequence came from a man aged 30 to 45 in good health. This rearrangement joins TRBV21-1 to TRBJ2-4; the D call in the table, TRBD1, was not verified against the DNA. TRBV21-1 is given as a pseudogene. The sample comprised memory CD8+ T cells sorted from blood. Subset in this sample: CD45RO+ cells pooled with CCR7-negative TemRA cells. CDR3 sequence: CASSKASRQGILNIQYF. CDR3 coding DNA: TGTGCCAGCAGCAAAGCGTCAAGACAGGGAATATTGAACATTCAGTACTTC.